The 29 T cell receptor beta chains below all came from one sample that was sequenced in a study of T cell repertoires in cytomegalovirus infection. TCRdb re-derived calls from the reads in MiXCR, one entry per CDR3 protein. The sample holds about 920,000 distinct CDR3 sequences, about a third seen once. Their specific antigens are unknown. The sample in question was cultured CD8+ T cells from PBMCs, obtained from culture after CMV antigen stimulation. The receptors were gathered from a human donor in good health (CMV status not recorded). Some clones in this sample may be carry-over from other donors' samples.

In regard to this clonotype: Relative to the germline gene, one junction end is altered; a read error may explain this. V and J are TRBV6-1 and TRBJ1-2; D call uncertain. Germline values: CDR1 MNHNS, CDR2 SASEGT. The CDR3 totals 14 residues. The DNA of the CDR3 is TGTGCCAGCGGGTCTGGACGTCGAGGCTATGGCTGCACCTTC. Translated: CASGSGRRGYGCTF.

This chain links TRBV4-1 with TRBJ2-1; TRBD2 matches at 9 bases. Looked up from germline, CDR1 is MGHRA and CDR2 is YSYEKL. The CDR3 is 17 residues long. Losses at the gene ends were 1 base for V and 5 bases for J; bases not matched to a gene: 9. The CDR3 DNA is TGCGCCAGCAGCCAAGTGGTGACTAGCGGTAGAAACAATGAGCAGTTCTTC. This sequence encodes CASSQVVTSGRNNEQFF.

This chain links TRBV11-2 with TRBJ1-1; D is possibly TRBD1 (5 bases). This CDR3 is 14 amino acids long. Deletions cut 5 bases from V and 3 bases from J, with 13 bases between. Germline V gene sequence: CDR1 SGHAT, CDR2 FQNNGV. The CDR3 DNA reads TGTGCCAGCAGCCACCAGGGTTCGGACACTGAAGCTTTCTTT. Amino acid sequence: CASSHQGSDTEAFF.

This clonotype was seen repeatedly, ten times or more. The chain carries TRBV6-2 or TRBV6-3 and TRBJ1-2; no definite D call. The CDR3 runs 13 residues. Germline-derived CDR1 and CDR2 are MNHEY and SVGEGT. V lost 0 bases, J lost 4 bases, and 6 bases lay in between. Here the CDR3 reads CASSYSNSYGYTF. CDR3 nucleotides: TGTGCCAGCAGTTACTCGAATTCCTATGGCTACACCTTC.

This clonotype was found many times. V usage is TRBV7-8 and J usage is TRBJ1-4; D remains unclear. Germline V lookup: CDR1 SGHVS, CDR2 FQNEAQ. V was cut by 5 bases and J by 4 bases, with 11 bases left in between. The CDR3 loop spans 14 amino acids. The CDR3 DNA follows: TGTGCCAGCAGCCCTAGTGGAGTTAATGAAAAACTGTTTTTT. Translated, it gives CASSPSGVNEKLFF.

This clonotype was counted only a few times. The V and J genes are TRBV20-1 and TRBJ1-2; 7 nucleotides line up with TRBD1. Germline CDR1 DFQATT, CDR2 SNEGSKA (reference sequence). J lost 7 bases, V lost 4 bases, and 9 bases had no gene match. The CDR3 runs 13 residues. In DNA form, the CDR3 reads TGCAGTGCTATCCCAGGGGGATGGAGTGGCTACACCTTC. Its protein is CSAIPGGWSGYTF.

Only one count was recorded for this clonotype. The chain recombines TRBV27 with TRBJ2-3, with D unclear. Between the trimmed V and J ends, which lost 2 bases and 6 bases, there was a span of 12 bases. This CDR3 spans 14 amino acids. Germline V gene data show CDR1 as MNHEY and CDR2 as SMNVEV (reference sequence). The CDR3 nucleotides are TGTGCCAGCAGTTTAACGCCGCGGTGGGATACGCAGTATTTT. It yields the protein CASSLTPRWDTQYF.

The CDR3 region is CAIRTRSGDTDTQYF. The CDR3 nucleotides are TGTGCCATCAGGACGCGTAGCGGGGACACAGATACGCAGTATTTT. The V and J genes are TRBV10-3 and TRBJ2-3, with TRBD2 matching over 8 bases. Germline V gives CDR1 ENHRY, CDR2 SYGVKD. The V and J ends lost 6 bases and 2 bases, in that order; junction bases with no gene match: 7. The CDR3 runs to 15 residues.

This clonotype occurred a few times. V and J are TRBV7-6 and TRBJ1-6; D is uncertain. Trimming took 6 bases from V and 5 from J, leaving 17 bases between them. CDR1 SGHVS and CDR2 FNYEAQ come from the germline V gene. This CDR3 is 16 amino acids long. CDR3 region: CASSWPGPRDNSPLHF. In DNA, the CDR3 is TGTGCCAGCAGTTGGCCGGGTCCAAGGGATAATTCACCCCTCCACTTT.

This clonotype was observed at least ten times. This chain connects TRBV7-6 to TRBJ2-2; TRBD1 matches at 9 bases. J lost 7 bases, V lost 5 bases, and 8 bases had no gene match. Germline CDR1 reads SGHVS; CDR2 reads FNYEAQ. The CDR3 is 15 amino acids. The CDR3 region has the DNA TGTGCCAGCAGCCGCACCGGGACAGGGATCGGGGAGCTGTTTTTT. Amino acid sequence: CASSRTGTGIGELFF.

This chain connects TRBV20-1 to TRBJ2-1; no firm D call. Germline loops: CDR1 DFQATT, CDR2 SNEGSKA (reference sequence). The CDR3 totals 14 residues. Trimming pared 6 bases from V and 2 bases from J, leaving 14 bases between. The CDR3 loop reads CSANPRGTYNEQFF. CDR3 nucleotide sequence: TGCAGTGCGAACCCGAGAGGCACCTACAATGAGCAGTTCTTC.

The gene calls are TRBV4-1 and TRBJ1-1, with D possibly TRBD1 on 5 matching bases. V was trimmed by 0 bases and J by 10 bases, leaving 18 bases between them. Germline values: CDR1 MGHRA, CDR2 YSYEKL. This CDR3 comprises 15 residues. The CDR3 DNA reads as TGCGCCAGCAGCCAAGATCCAAGAGGGACCAACCGAGCTTTCTTT. Protein: CASSQDPRGTNRAFF.

The rearrangement joins TRBV20-1 to TRBJ2-1; TRBD2 is a possible D gene (6 bases). V shed 0 bases and J shed 6 bases, with 24 bases lying between them. Germline V lookup: CDR1 DFQATT, CDR2 SNEGSKA (reference sequence). The CDR3 contains 18 residues. CDR3 nucleotide sequence: TGCAGTGCTAGAGATGACCGGTTTTGGGTAGCGGATTCCAATGAGCAGTTCTTC. The encoded protein is CSARDDRFWVADSNEQFF.

On this clonotype: This may be a read error, as it is one base from a much larger clone. This sequence joins TRBV7-2 and TRBJ1-1; 7 nucleotides align to TRBD1. The V gene's germline CDR1 is SGHTA and CDR2 FQGNSA. This CDR3 spans 14 amino acids. The CDR3 coding sequence is TGTGTCAGCAGCTTACAGGGGAGCGGCACTGAAGCTTTCTTT. Translation gives CVSSLQGSGTEAFF.

This sequence joins TRBV7-6 and TRBJ1-1, with 8 bases fitting TRBD1. This CDR3 contains 19 residues. The ends lost 1 base at V and 4 bases at J; junction bases unmatched: 17. Germline V lookup: CDR1 SGHVS, CDR2 FNYEAQ. The CDR3 is CASSLGAGGSIEKGTEAFF. CDR3 bases: TGTGCCAGCAGCTTAGGGGCAGGGGGCTCCATTGAAAAGGGCACTGAAGCTTTCTTT.

The chain's CDR3 is CSVEEQGWRYYGYTF. CDR3 sequence (DNA): TGCAGCGTTGAAGAACAGGGTTGGAGGTATTACGGCTACACCTTC. This sequence joins TRBV29-1 and TRBJ1-2; a weak D match, TRBD1 (6 bases). This CDR3 has 15 amino acids. The germline V gene encodes CDR1 SQVTM and CDR2 ANQGSEA. Trimming removed 0 bases at V and 8 bases at J, with 19 bases between. Complete variable domain (other parts from reference TRBV29-1 and TRBJ1-2): SAVISQKPSRDICQRGTSLTIQCQVDSQVTMMFWYRQQPGQSLTLIATANQGSEATYESGFVIDKFPISRPNLTFSTLTVSNMSPEDSSIYLCSVEEQGWRYYGYTFGSGTRLTVV.

The chain joins TRBV5-1 to TRBJ2-6; D gene uncertain. Deletions cut 3 bases from V and 0 bases from J, with 16 bases between. The germline V gene has CDR1 SGHRS and CDR2 YFSETQ. The CDR3 is made up of 18 amino acids. The CDR3 nucleotides read TGCGCCAGCAGCTCGAGAGTCCCGGGCCTCTCTGGGGCCAACGTCCTGACTTTC. Translated: CASSSRVPGLSGANVLTF.

The rearrangement links TRBV2 to TRBJ2-5; perhaps TRBD1 as D (6 bases). CDR1 is SNHLY, CDR2 FYNNEI, per germline. CDR3 size: 14 residues. Trimming left V 7 bases short and J 2 bases short, with 14 bases between. The CDR3 loop is CASKIGQIQETQYF. CDR3 nucleotides: TGTGCCAGCAAGATAGGACAGATACAAGAGACCCAGTACTTC.

J is TRBJ2-5 and V is TRBV7-6; possible D gene TRBD1, 5 bases. Per germline, CDR1 SGHVS and CDR2 FNYEAQ. CDR3 size: 15 residues. The ends were cut back, 0 bases at V and 1 base at J, with 9 bases in the middle. The DNA of the CDR3 is TGTGCCAGCAGCTTAGCGCAGGGAATCCAAGAGACCCAGTACTTC. Protein product: CASSLAQGIQETQYF.

With respect to this clonotype: One base away lies a much larger clone, so this may be a sequencing read error. The J gene is TRBJ2-5, the V gene TRBV7-6; D is possibly TRBD2 (6 bases). The CDR3 has 13 amino acids. Germline values: CDR1 SGHVS, CDR2 FNYEAQ. CDR3 DNA sequence: TGTACCAGCAGCCTGGGACTCCGAGAGACCCAGTACTTC. Translating it yields CTSSLGLRETQYF.

This clonotype was detected a few times. The chain carries TRBV18 and TRBJ1-2; a possible D gene is TRBD1 (6 bases). The V gene's germline CDR1 is KGHSH and CDR2 LQKENI. V was cut by 5 bases and J by 1 base, with 14 bases left in between. CDR3 size: 15 residues. The CDR3 region has the DNA TGTGCCAGCTCAAGGTGGACAGAGGATAACTATGGCTACACCTTC. This gives the protein CASSRWTEDNYGYTF. The whole variable domain, remainder taken from reference TRBV18 and TRBJ1-2, is NAGVMQNPRHLVRRRGQEARLRCSPMKGHSHVYWYRQLPEEGLKFMVYLQKENIIDESGMPKERFSAEFPKEGPSILRIQQVVRGDSAAYFCASSRWTEDNYGYTFGSGTRLTVV.

The chain employs TRBV12-3 or TRBV12-4 and TRBJ1-2, with 7 positions matching TRBD1. The CDR3 extends over 14 amino acids. V shed 5 bases, J shed 5 bases, and the junction held 8 bases outside the gene matches. The DNA for the CDR3 is TGTGCCAGCAGTCAGGGGGAGGGGGCTTATGGCTACACCTTC. Protein: CASSQGEGAYGYTF.

This chain links TRBV6-9 with TRBJ2-1; no clear D. Germline V CDR1 and CDR2: MNHGY, SVAAGI. Trimming shortened V by 7 bases and J by 0 bases, and 19 bases separated the two germline ends. The CDR3 extends over 17 amino acids. CDR3 in DNA: TGTGCCAGCAACGCCGGGCCGCCCTGGAGCTCCTACAATGAGCAGTTCTTC. Its protein product is CASNAGPPWSSYNEQFF.

This clonotype was seen ten or more times. The chain couples TRBV7-8 to TRBJ2-1, with D tentatively TRBD1 (5 bases). Germline CDR1 reads SGHVS; CDR2 reads FQNEAQ. V lost 1 base to trimming and J lost 1 base, with 8 bases between them. CDR3 length equals 15 residues. In nucleotides, the CDR3 is TGTGCCAGCAGCTTAGTGGCAGGGTCCTACAATGAGCAGTTCTTC. Protein: CASSLVAGSYNEQFF.

The rearrangement links TRBV10-3 to TRBJ2-7; 12 bases are a match to TRBD2. Trimming removed 2 bases from V and 0 bases from J; junction bases left unmatched: 11. The CDR3 is 19 residues long. Germline CDR1 is ENHRY and CDR2 is SYGVKD. The CDR3 loop is CAISEPTSGGPSSSYEQYF. CDR3 sequence (DNA): TGTGCCATCAGTGAGCCGACTAGCGGGGGCCCCAGCAGCTCCTACGAGCAGTACTTC.

The V gene is TRBV9, the J gene TRBJ2-3; 10 nucleotides agree with TRBD2. V lost 6 bases, J lost 1 base, and 8 bases stayed unmatched. Germline-derived CDR1 and CDR2 are SGDLS and YYNGEE. The CDR3 totals 16 residues. The CDR3 loop is CASTVSGGAGTDTQYF. Written as DNA, the CDR3 is TGTGCCAGCACGGTGAGCGGGGGGGCCGGCACAGATACGCAGTATTTT.

This chain joins TRBV12-3 or TRBV12-4 and TRBJ2-5; D gene unclear. Between the trimmed V and J ends, which lost 3 bases and 1 base, there was a span of 9 bases. The CDR3 has 14 residues. The CDR3 DNA reads as TGTGCCAGCAGTTTCTTGGGGTTCCAAGAGACCCAGTACTTC. This gives the protein CASSFLGFQETQYF.

This clonotype was found many times. The V call is TRBV7-9, the J call TRBJ1-1; D remains ambiguous. Germline V CDR1 and CDR2: SEHNR, FQNEAQ (reference sequence). The ends were cut back, 1 base at V and 9 bases at J, with 12 bases in the middle. There are 13 residues in the CDR3. CDR3 coding DNA: TGTGCCAGCAGCTTAGGGATGGAAGTCAAAGCTTTCTTT. Translating it yields CASSLGMEVKAFF.

This clonotype has only a few counts. The chain joins TRBV27 to TRBJ1-1; D unclear. Between the trimmed V and J ends, which lost 3 bases and 6 bases, there was a span of 23 bases. There are 17 residues in the CDR3. Germline values: CDR1 MNHEY, CDR2 SMNVEV (reference sequence). The DNA of the CDR3 is TGTGCCAGCAGTTTGTACGGCCCTCCTGGTATGGGCCCTGAAGCTTTCTTT. Protein sequence: CASSLYGPPGMGPEAFF.